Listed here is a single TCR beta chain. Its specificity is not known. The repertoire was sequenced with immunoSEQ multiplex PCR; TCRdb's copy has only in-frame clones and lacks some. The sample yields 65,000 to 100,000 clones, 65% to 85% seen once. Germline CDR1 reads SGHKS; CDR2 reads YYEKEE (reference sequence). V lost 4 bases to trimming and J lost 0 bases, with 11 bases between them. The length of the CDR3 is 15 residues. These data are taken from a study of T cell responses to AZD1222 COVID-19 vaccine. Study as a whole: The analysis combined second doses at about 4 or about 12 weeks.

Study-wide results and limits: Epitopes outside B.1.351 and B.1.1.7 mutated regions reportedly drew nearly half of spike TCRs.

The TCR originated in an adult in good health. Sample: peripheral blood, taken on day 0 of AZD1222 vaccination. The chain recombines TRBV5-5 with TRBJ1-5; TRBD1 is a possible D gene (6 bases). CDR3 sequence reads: CASSPGENSNQPQHF. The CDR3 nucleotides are TGTGCCAGCAGCCCAGGGGAGAATAGCAATCAGCCCCAGCATTTT.